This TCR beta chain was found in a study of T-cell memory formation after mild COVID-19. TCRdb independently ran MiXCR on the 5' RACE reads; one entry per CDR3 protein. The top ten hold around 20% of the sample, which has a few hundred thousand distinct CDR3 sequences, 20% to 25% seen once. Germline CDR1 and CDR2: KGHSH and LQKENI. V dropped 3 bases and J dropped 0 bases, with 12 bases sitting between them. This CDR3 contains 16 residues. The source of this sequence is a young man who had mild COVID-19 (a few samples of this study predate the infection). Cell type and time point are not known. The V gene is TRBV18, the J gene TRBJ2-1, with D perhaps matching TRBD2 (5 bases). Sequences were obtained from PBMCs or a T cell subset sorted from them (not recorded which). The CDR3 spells CASSPSGSGSYNEQFF. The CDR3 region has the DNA TGTGCCAGCTCACCGAGCGGAAGTGGCTCCTACAATGAGCAGTTCTTC.